What follows are 27 T cell receptor beta chains derived from one specimen sequenced in a study of breast tumors, draining lymph nodes, adjacent tissues. Axillary draining lymph nodes of breast cancer patients supplied the node samples. TCRdb re-analysed the multiplex PCR reads in MiXCR, keeping a single row per CDR3 protein. The repertoire holds approximately 250,000 distinct CDR3 sequences, with 30% to 35% as singletons. Sequenced: axillary lymph node tissue. These receptors all stem from a female donor with breast cancer. Some clones in this sample may be carry-over from other donors' samples.

As for this clonotype: A much larger clone lies one base from this, so it may be a read error. The J gene is TRBJ1-5, the V gene TRBV12-5, with unresolved D. The CDR3 covers 11 residues. From germline, CDR1 is LGHNT and CDR2 FRNRAP. Trimming stripped 1 base from V and 9 bases from J, with 4 bases between. The CDR3 DNA follows: TGTGCTAGTGGTTTGGATCGGCCCCAGCATTTT. Its translation is CASGLDRPQHF.

This clonotype was detected ten times or more. The chain uses TRBV5-1 and TRBJ1-1; a weak D match, TRBD1 (6 bases). Germline V gives CDR1 SGHRS, CDR2 YFSETQ. The CDR3 sequence is 14 residues long. Trimming cost V 3 bases and J 1 base, with 10 bases left between them. CDR3: CASSSQGGNTEAFF. DNA of the CDR3: TGCGCCAGCAGCTCACAGGGTGGGAACACTGAAGCTTTCTTT.

This clonotype has at least ten counts. The genes are TRBV7-9 and TRBJ2-3; TRBD2 agrees at 9 bases. From germline, CDR1 is SEHNR and CDR2 FQNEAQ (reference sequence). The CDR3 is 16 amino acids. Unmatched junction bases numbered 8, after V lost 5 bases and J lost 2 bases. The CDR3 DNA sequence: TGTGCCAGCAGCCTCGCCGCGGGAGGGATCACAGATACGCAGTATTTT. Encoded protein: CASSLAAGGITDTQYF.

The sample holds many counts of this clonotype. V gene TRBV2 combines with J gene TRBJ2-3; 8 nucleotides align to TRBD2. After removal of 8 bases from V and 5 bases from J, the junction contained 12 bases not matched to a gene. This CDR3 region has 15 residues. Germline-derived CDR1 and CDR2 are SNHLY and FYNNEI. The DNA for the CDR3 is TGTGCCAGCCGGGTGGGACTAGGGAGCGGAGATACGCAGTATTTT. This gives the protein CASRVGLGSGDTQYF.

This clonotype showed up many times. V gene TRBV10-2 combines with J gene TRBJ2-7; TRBD1 agrees at 8 bases. Germline CDR1 reads WSHSY; CDR2 reads SAAADI. Trimming removed 4 bases from V and 4 bases from J; junction bases left unmatched: 3. The CDR3 contains 13 residues. This CDR3 reads CASSGYRGYEQYF. CDR3 sequence (DNA): TGCGCCAGCAGTGGCTACAGGGGGTACGAGCAGTACTTC.

To note about this clonotype: Sequence at one end of the junction differs from germline and may be a read error. V gene TRBV5-1 combines with J gene TRBJ2-7, with no clear D. Germline CDR1 reads SGHRS; CDR2 reads YFSETQ. This CDR3 region has 14 residues. CDR3 bases: TGCACCAGCAGCTTAGATAGTAGGCTCTACGAGCAGTACTTC. Translated, it gives CTSSLDSRLYEQYF. Supplemented by reference TRBV5-1 and TRBJ2-7, the full variable domain reads KAGVTQTPRYLIKTRGQQVTLSCSPISGHRSVSWYQQTPGQGLQFLFEYFSETQRNKGNFPGRFSGRQFSNSRSEMNVSTLELGDSALYLCTSSLDSRLYEQYFGPGTRLTVT.

This clonotype occurred once. This chain connects TRBV15 to TRBJ2-7; a possible D gene is TRBD1 (5 bases). CDR3 size: 12 residues. Per the germline V gene, CDR1 is LNHNV and CDR2 is YYDKDF (reference sequence). V was trimmed by 5 bases and J by 1 base, leaving 6 bases between them. The CDR3: CATSAGSYEQYF. The CDR3 nucleotides are TGTGCCACCAGCGCAGGGTCCTACGAGCAGTACTTC.

This clonotype occurred many times. DNA of the CDR3: TGTGCCAGCAAAACACGGGACAGGGGCTACGAGCAGTACTTC. This sequence encodes CASKTRDRGYEQYF. The chain recombines TRBV6-6 with TRBJ2-7, with TRBD1 matching over 10 bases. The CDR3 length is 14 residues. Per germline, CDR1 MNHNY and CDR2 SVGAGI (reference sequence). After removal of 7 bases from V and 3 bases from J, the junction contained 6 bases not matched to a gene.

As concerns this clonotype: The junction departs from germline at one end; a sequencing error may be responsible. This chain joins TRBV7-9 and TRBJ2-3; TRBD2 might be the D (5 bases). Germline CDR1 reads SEHNR; CDR2 reads FQNEAQ (reference sequence). This CDR3 is 17 amino acids long. CDR3 loop: CAGSLEGQDGPTDPQYF. In DNA form, the CDR3 reads TGTGCCGGCAGCTTAGAGGGTCAGGACGGACCCACAGATCCGCAGTATTTT.

This clonotype was picked up a small number of times. A much larger clone lies one base from this, so it may be a read error. This chain uses TRBV5-8 with TRBJ2-5; D possibly corresponds to TRBD1 (5 bases). The germline V gene has CDR1 SGHTS and CDR2 YDEGEE. The CDR3 spans 15 residues. Trimming removed 0 bases at V and 4 bases at J, with 13 bases between. The CDR3 spells CASSLARALVETQYF. In DNA, the CDR3 is TGTGCCAGCAGCTTGGCCAGGGCTTTGGTAGAGACCCAGTACTTC.

This clonotype has ten or more counts. V is TRBV7-9 and J is TRBJ2-5, with 9 bases identical to TRBD1. This CDR3 comprises 15 residues. Germline assignment: CDR1 SEHNR and CDR2 FQNEAQ (reference sequence). Losses at the gene ends were 4 bases for V and 3 bases for J; bases not matched to a gene: 6. The CDR3 DNA follows: TGTGCCAGCAGCTGGGGGGACAGGGCCAAAGAGACCCAGTACTTC. Translation: CASSWGDRAKETQYF. Together with reference TRBV7-9 and TRBJ2-5, the CDR3 gives the full variable domain: DTGVSQNPRHKITKRGQNVTFRCDPISEHNRLYWYRQTLGQGPEFLTYFQNEAQLEKSRLLSDRFSAERPKGSFSTLEIQRTEQGDSAMYLCASSWGDRAKETQYFGPGTRLLVL.

This chain joins TRBV3-1 and TRBJ2-5; either TRBD1 or TRBD2 may fit D (7 bases each). Per the germline V gene, CDR1 is LGHDT and CDR2 is YNNKEL (reference sequence). CDR3 length: 15 amino acids. The ends were cut back, 2 bases at V and 4 bases at J, with 14 bases in the middle. CDR3 residues: CASSQYRGGRETQYF. The CDR3 DNA sequence: TGTGCCAGCAGCCAATACAGGGGAGGGCGAGAGACCCAGTACTTC.

Note on this clonotype: This may arise from a read error, as a much more abundant clone is one base away. The chain joins TRBV11-2 to TRBJ2-3; D gene unclear. Germline V gene lookup returns CDR1 SGHAT and CDR2 FQNNGV. The CDR3 runs 12 residues. DNA for the CDR3: TGTGTCAGCAGCTTAGGGTCGAATACGCAGTATTTT. Protein sequence: CVSSLGSNTQYF. The full variable domain, rest sourced from reference TRBV11-2 and TRBJ2-3, is EAGVAQSPRYKIIEKRQSVAFWCNPISGHATLYWYQQILGQGPKLLIQFQNNGVVDDSQLPKDRFSAERLKGVDSTLKIQPAKLEDSAVYLCVSSLGSNTQYFGPGTRLTVL.

In its sample, this clonotype was seen many times. CDR3 loop: CASSGLRAPYNEQFF. CDR3 nucleotides: TGTGCCAGTAGTGGATTGAGGGCCCCCTACAATGAGCAGTTCTTC. V is TRBV19 and J is TRBJ2-1; a weak D match, TRBD2 (5 bases). Trimming cost V 5 bases and J 2 bases, with 13 bases left between them. This CDR3 contains 15 residues. Germline CDR1 reads LNHDA; CDR2 reads SQIVND (reference sequence).

Regarding this clonotype: It is likely a read error, because the conserved phenylalanine at the end of the CDR3 is missing. V usage is TRBV19 and J usage is TRBJ2-5, with D maybe TRBD2 (5 bases). Per germline, CDR1 LNHDA and CDR2 SQIVND (reference sequence). The CDR3 has 15 residues. CDR3 protein: CVSAYSGLGGETQYS. The CDR3 nucleotides are TGTGTCAGTGCATACTCGGGGTTGGGTGGGGAGACCCAGTACTCC.

The J gene is TRBJ2-5, the V gene TRBV2; weak D call: TRBD1 (7 bases). This CDR3 is 14 amino acids long. V was trimmed by 8 bases and J by 1 base, leaving 14 bases between them. Looked up from germline, CDR1 is SNHLY and CDR2 is FYNNEI. The CDR3: CASGSGGTQETQYF. For the CDR3, the DNA is TGTGCCAGCGGATCAGGGGGGACCCAAGAGACCCAGTACTTC.

This clonotype was seen ten or more times. The V and J genes are TRBV2 and TRBJ2-2; a possible D gene is TRBD2 (7 bases). CDR1 SNHLY and CDR2 FYNNEI come from the germline V gene. This CDR3 has 14 amino acids. V was clipped by 8 bases and J by 2 bases, with 12 bases between them. The CDR3 DNA is TGTGCCAGCTTGGGAGGGGGTAACACCGGGGAGCTGTTTTTT. It yields the protein CASLGGGNTGELFF.

This clonotype was found many times. This chain uses TRBV5-6 with TRBJ1-2; D remains unclear. In germline, CDR1 is SGHDT, CDR2 YYEEEE. The CDR3 runs 13 residues. V was shortened by 0 bases and J by 6 bases, with 9 bases between the two germline ends. CDR3 DNA: TGTGCCAGCAGCTTGGCAGGTTCCCATGGCTACACCTTC. Protein sequence: CASSLAGSHGYTF.

The gene calls are TRBV5-1 and TRBJ2-1; D possibly matches TRBD1 or TRBD2 (5 bases each). Per the germline V gene, CDR1 is SGHRS and CDR2 is YFSETQ. The CDR3 has 16 amino acids. V was pared by 0 bases and J by 4 bases, with 14 bases between. The CDR3 reads CASSLGGASSYNEQFF. In DNA form, the CDR3 reads TGCGCCAGCAGCTTGGGTGGGGCTAGCAGTTACAATGAGCAGTTCTTC.

Many counts were recorded for this clonotype. The rearrangement joins TRBV7-9 to TRBJ2-7; 7 positions agree with TRBD2. V lost 2 bases to trimming and J lost 5 bases; unmatched junction nucleotides: 6. There are 14 residues in the CDR3. The germline V gene encodes CDR1 SEHNR and CDR2 FQNEAQ (reference sequence). The CDR3 nucleotides are TGTGCCAGCAGCTTACCCTCTGGACTAGACGAGCAGTACTTC. Amino acid sequence: CASSLPSGLDEQYF.

V is TRBV3-1 and J is TRBJ1-2; 9 nucleotides line up with TRBD1. The CDR3 length is 15 residues. In germline, CDR1 is LGHDT, CDR2 YNNKEL (reference sequence). Germline trimming cut 6 bases from V and 2 bases from J; bases unmatched to any gene: 7. For the CDR3, the DNA is TGTGCCAGCAGACCGGGACAGGGCGTCAACTATGGCTACACCTTC. Its protein product is CASRPGQGVNYGYTF.

The chain has TRBV27 and TRBJ1-2; D remains unclear. Germline V CDR1 and CDR2: MNHEY, SMNVEV (reference sequence). The CDR3 loop spans 12 amino acids. Deletions cut 7 bases from V and 8 bases from J, with 14 bases between. CDR3 bases: TGTGCCAGCACCCCATATATGAGGGGCTACACCTTC. It yields the protein CASTPYMRGYTF.

This clonotype was seen at least ten times. This CDR3 reads CASSVGGLSYNEQFF. The DNA for the CDR3 is TGTGCCAGCAGCGTAGGGGGGCTTTCATACAATGAGCAGTTCTTC. This chain uses TRBV9 with TRBJ2-1; TRBD1 might be the D (6 bases). The V and J ends lost 0 bases and 4 bases respectively, with 11 bases between them. The CDR3 is made up of 15 amino acids. The germline CDR1 and CDR2 sequences are SGDLS and YYNGEE.

This clonotype was counted ten times or more. The chain uses TRBV7-9 and TRBJ2-3; 10 nucleotides line up with TRBD2. After removal of 2 bases from V and 3 bases from J, the junction contained 2 bases not matched to a gene. Per germline, CDR1 SEHNR and CDR2 FQNEAQ (reference sequence). The CDR3 sequence is 15 residues long. The CDR3 DNA reads as TGTGCCAGCAGCTTACTAGCGGGAGCTACAGATACGCAGTATTTT. Its translation is CASSLLAGATDTQYF.

Many counts were recorded for this clonotype. V gene TRBV5-1 combines with J gene TRBJ2-3, with 7 bases lining up with TRBD2. V lost 0 bases, J lost 3 bases, and 10 bases stayed unmatched. Germline loops: CDR1 SGHRS, CDR2 YFSETQ. The CDR3 runs to 17 residues. This chain's CDR3 is CASSLAFSAGATDTQYF. DNA for the CDR3: TGCGCCAGCAGCTTGGCGTTCAGTGCGGGAGCAACAGATACGCAGTATTTT.

This clonotype has at least ten counts. The CDR3 DNA follows: TGCAGTGCTAGAGAGAGAGGGGGCAGTCAGCCCCAGCATTTT. As protein: CSARERGGSQPQHF. V usage is TRBV20-1 and J usage is TRBJ1-5; 7 bases align to TRBD1. CDR1 is DFQATT and CDR2 is SNEGSKA in the germline V gene (reference sequence). The V gene end was trimmed by 0 bases and the J gene end by 6 bases; junction bases not matched to a gene: 5. CDR3 size: 14 residues.

The gene calls are TRBV6-1 and TRBJ2-5; the match to TRBD2 covers 7 bases. This CDR3 spans 14 amino acids. J was trimmed by 5 bases and V by 10 bases; bases with no gene match: 13. Germline V gives CDR1 MNHNS, CDR2 SASEGT. Here the CDR3 reads CAIQDRTSRETQYF. DNA of the CDR3: TGTGCCATTCAGGATCGGACTAGTCGGGAGACCCAGTACTTC.